These T cell receptor beta chains were read from a single sample in a study of PD-L1 blockade in urothelial cancer. Sequenced by immunoSEQ multiplex PCR; TCRdb stores in-frame clones only, minus some. The repertoire includes 45,000 to 50,000 clones, approximately 78% of them detected once, and roughly 1.7% sits in the top ten. The material sequenced was PBMCs, taken around atezolizumab (anti-PD-L1) treatment. The source of these receptors is a man between 50 and 59 years old with urothelial cancer. The CDR3 runs from the conserved cysteine through the conserved F or W. The order of the fields is clone size, J gene, D gene, V gene, CDR3 length, CDR3 DNA, CDR3 protein. The D gene is left open where the match is weak. Only part of the rows carry a size: once, few, many, or a class if the clone is expanded.

>.|TRBJ2-6|TRBD1|TRBV27|18
TGTGCCAGCAGTGCCGACAGGGTCGACCGCTCTGGGGCCAACGTCCTGACTTTC
CASSADRVDRSGANVLTF
>.|TRBJ1-2|TRBD1|TRBV2|15
TGTGCCAGCAGTAACCGGGACAGGTCAACGGCTGGCTACACCTTC
CASSNRDRSTAGYTF
>.|TRBJ2-1|.|TRBV7-2|17
TGTGCCAGCAGCCTCAAGTCTAGCACCAGAGGTTCGGTTGAGCAGTTCTTC
CASSLKSSTRGSVEQFF
>.|TRBJ2-5|.|TRBV21-1|16
TGTGCCAGCAGCAAAGTGGGGCCGACAGGGGTGGAGACCCAGTACTTC
CASSKVGPTGVETQYF
>.|TRBJ1-1|.|TRBV18|13
TGTGCCAGCTCCCCGACAGAGAACACTGAAGCTTTCTTT
CASSPTENTEAFF
>.|TRBJ1-1|.|TRBV11-2|13
TGTGCCAGCAGCCGGTTAGACAGGTTGCAAGCTTTCTTT
CASSRLDRLQAFF
>.|TRBJ2-7|.|TRBV6-5|13
TGTGCCAGCAGGGCCGCCAGCTCCTACGAGCAGTACTTC
CASRAASSYEQYF
>few|TRBJ1-5|TRBD1|TRBV28|16
TGTGCCAGCAGTTCCATGGACAGGTGGGTCAATCAGCCCCAGCATTTT
CASSSMDRWVNQPQHF
>.|TRBJ2-5|TRBD2|TRBV5-1|16
TGCGCCAGCACCCCCGGACTAGCGGGAGGGATGGAGACCCAGTACTTC
CASTPGLAGGMETQYF
>.|TRBJ2-2|.|TRBV6-1|14
TGTGCCAGCAGTTTAGGGAGGAACACCGGGGAGCTGTTTTTT
CASSLGRNTGELFF
>.|TRBJ2-3|TRBD1|TRBV2|14
TGTGCCAGCAGTGGGACAGGGGGAACAGATACGCAGTATTTT
CASSGTGGTDTQYF
>.|TRBJ1-1|TRBD1|TRBV6-1|14
TGTGCCAGCACGAACAGGGGTTTGAACACTGAAGCTTTCTTT
CASTNRGLNTEAFF
>.|TRBJ2-1|TRBD2|TRBV5-5|15
TGTGCCAGCAGCCCGGGACTAGCGGGGCACAATGAGCAGTTCTTC
CASSPGLAGHNEQFF
>.|TRBJ1-2|.|TRBV5-4|15
TGTGCCAGCAGCCGGCCCGGGGTCGCTAACTATGGCTACACCTTC
CASSRPGVANYGYTF
>.|TRBJ1-4|TRBD1|TRBV7-3|15
TGTGCCAGCAGCCCAACCGGGACAGGGGGGGAAAAACTGTTTTTT
CASSPTGTGGEKLFF
>once|TRBJ2-3|.|TRBV2|14
TGTGCCAGCAGTGGGACAGCTCGCACAGATACGCAGTATTTT
CASSGTARTDTQYF
>.|TRBJ2-4|.|TRBV5-4|14
TGTGCCAGCAGCTCCCGGGGTGGGCAAAACATTCAGTACTTC
CASSSRGGQNIQYF
>.|TRBJ2-1|TRBD2|TRBV30|17
TGTGCCTCAAAAGGCCATCAGCGGGGCCTCTCCTACAATGAGCAGTTCTTC
CASKGHQRGLSYNEQFF
>.|TRBJ1-1|TRBD1|TRBV5-1|13
TGCGCCACCGGACAGGGTGTATCGGGTGAAGCTTTCTTT
CATGQGVSGEAFF
>.|TRBJ1-1|.|TRBV11-2|14
TGTGCCAGCAGCCCCTATAGGGCGACGGAGGGAGCTTTCTTT
CASSPYRATEGAFF
>.|TRBJ1-2|.|TRBV10-1|14
TGCGCCAGCAGTGACCGTAAACAGGGTCGGAGCTACACCTTC
CASSDRKQGRSYTF
>.|TRBJ1-2|.|TRBV9|13
TGTGCCAGCAGCGTCCCCGGGAACTATGGCTACACCTTC
CASSVPGNYGYTF
>.|TRBJ1-3|.|TRBV9|15
TGTGCCAGCACCGTAGGTCCAGGAGCGGTAAACACCATATATTTT
CASTVGPGAVNTIYF
>.|TRBJ1-1|TRBD1|TRBV5-5|14
TGTGCCAGCATCCACAGGGGGCAGGGTACTGAAGCTTTCTTT
CASIHRGQGTEAFF
>medium-sized|TRBJ1-1|.|TRBV9|15
TGTGCCAGCAGCGTAGGTGTGGGCCCGAACACTGAAGCTTTCTTT
CASSVGVGPNTEAFF
>once|TRBJ2-7|TRBD2|TRBV5-1|15
TGCGCCAGCAGCAAAGAGACTAGCGGACTATACGAGCAGTACTTC
CASSKETSGLYEQYF
>.|TRBJ1-3|.|TRBV10-3|13
TGTGCCATCAAGAGGGGAGGTGGAAACACCATATATTTT
CAIKRGGGNTIYF
>.|TRBJ1-2|.|TRBV7-6|13
TGTGCCAGCAGCTTAGACCAGAACTATGGCTACACCTTC
CASSLDQNYGYTF
>.|TRBJ2-3|TRBD1|TRBV10-3|13
TGTGCCATCAGTGGACAGGGCCCAGATACGCAGTATTTT
CAISGQGPDTQYF
>.|TRBJ2-3|TRBD2|TRBV27|17
TGTGCCAGCAGTGGAGCGCTTAGCGGGGGTAATACAGATACGCAGTATTTT
CASSGALSGGNTDTQYF
>.|TRBJ2-5|.|TRBV28|14
TGTGCCAGCAGCCTCCATCCCGCGGGGGAGACCCAGTACTTC
CASSLHPAGETQYF
>.|TRBJ2-1|TRBD2|TRBV2|14
TGTGCCAGCAGTCTTAGCGGGGGGTCTAATGAGCAGTTCTTC
CASSLSGGSNEQFF
>.|TRBJ2-7|TRBD2|TRBV5-1|17
TGCGCCAGCCGCGGTACTAGCGGGGGAGCGGGGTCCTACGAGCAGTACTTC
CASRGTSGGAGSYEQYF
>.|TRBJ2-2|.|TRBV6-5|12
TGTGCCAGCAGAAAGAGGGTCGGGGAGCTGTTTTTT
CASRKRVGELFF
>.|TRBJ2-4|TRBD2|TRBV19|16
TGTGCCAGTAGTACCCCCCGTTCAGCGGGAGCTAACATTCAGTACTTC
CASSTPRSAGANIQYF
>few|TRBJ2-3|TRBD2|TRBV7-2|13
TGTGCCAGCAGCGCGGGGGGCCAAGATACGCAGTATTTT
CASSAGGQDTQYF
>once|TRBJ2-1|TRBD1|TRBV2|15
TGTGCCAGCATCATGGACAGGGGGGCCCACAATGAGCAGTTCTTC
CASIMDRGAHNEQFF
>.|TRBJ2-7|TRBD1|TRBV11-2|16
TGTGCCAGCAGCCCCCCTAACGGGACAGAGGCTTACGAGCAGTACTTC
CASSPPNGTEAYEQYF
>.|TRBJ1-4|TRBD1|TRBV6-1|14
TGTGCCAGCAGTTCCCGACAGGGTCGGGAAAAACTGTTTTTT
CASSSRQGREKLFF
>.|TRBJ1-5|.|TRBV10-3|14
TGTGCCATCAGTGAGGGGGCCCGGGGGCAGCCCCAGCATTTT
CAISEGARGQPQHF
>.|TRBJ1-2|TRBD1|TRBV30|14
TGTGCCTGGAGTGTAGTAGGGGGCAAGGATGGCTACACCTTC
CAWSVVGGKDGYTF
>.|TRBJ2-2|TRBD1|TRBV6-4|16
TGTGCCAGCACCGGGACAGGGGGAGAGGGCACCGGGGAGCTGTTTTTT
CASTGTGGEGTGELFF
>.|TRBJ2-2|.|TRBV6-1|13
TGTGCCAGCAGTCCCAGGGACACCGGGGAGCTGTTTTTT
CASSPRDTGELFF
>.|TRBJ1-1|.|TRBV11-2|15
TGTGCCAGCAGCACCCCATCCCGACAGAACACTGAAGCTTTCTTT
CASSTPSRQNTEAFF
>.|TRBJ2-5|TRBD1|TRBV9|15
TGTGCCAGCAGCATGGGGACAGGGGTCCGAGAGACCCAGTACTTC
CASSMGTGVRETQYF
>.|TRBJ1-3|TRBD1|TRBV6-5|14
TGTGCCAGCAGAGGACAGGGGGCTGGAAACACCATATATTTT
CASRGQGAGNTIYF
>once|TRBJ2-1|TRBD1|TRBV29-1|13
TGCAGCGCAGGACAGGGGACTTACAATGAGCAGTTCTTC
CSAGQGTYNEQFF
>.|TRBJ1-5|.|TRBV5-1|15
TGCGCCAGCAGCCTTACAGGATCTAGCAATCAGCCCCAGCATTTT
CASSLTGSSNQPQHF
>.|TRBJ2-3|TRBD2|TRBV18|15
TGTGCCAGCGCCCCCTTTAGCGGGAGATCGGATACGCAGTATTTT
CASAPFSGRSDTQYF
>.|TRBJ2-1|TRBD2|TRBV5-1|16
TGCGCCAGCAGCTTGATTAGCGGGGGCACCTACAATGAGCAGTTCTTC
CASSLISGGTYNEQFF
>.|TRBJ2-7|.|TRBV6-1|14
TGTGCCAGCAGTGAATTGGTCAGGTGGTACGAGCAGTACTTC
CASSELVRWYEQYF
>once|TRBJ1-4|TRBD1|TRBV6-1|14
TGTGCCAGCAGTCTAGGACAGGACCGGGAAAAACTGTTTTTT
CASSLGQDREKLFF